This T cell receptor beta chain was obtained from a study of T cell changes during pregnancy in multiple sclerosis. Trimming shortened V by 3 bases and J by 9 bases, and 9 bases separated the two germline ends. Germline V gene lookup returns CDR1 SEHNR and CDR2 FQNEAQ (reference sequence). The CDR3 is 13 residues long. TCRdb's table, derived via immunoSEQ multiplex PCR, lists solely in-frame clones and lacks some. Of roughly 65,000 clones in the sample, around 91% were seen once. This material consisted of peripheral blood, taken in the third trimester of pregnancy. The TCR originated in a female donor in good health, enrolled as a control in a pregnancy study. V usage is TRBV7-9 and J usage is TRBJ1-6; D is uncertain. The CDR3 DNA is TGTGCCAGCAGCTTTAGAGAGAGTTCACCCCTCCACTTT. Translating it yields CASSFRESSPLHF. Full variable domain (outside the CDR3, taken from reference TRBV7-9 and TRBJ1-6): DTGVSQNPRHKITKRGQNVTFRCDPISEHNRLYWYRQTLGQGPEFLTYFQNEAQLEKSRLLSDRFSAERPKGSFSTLEIQRTEQGDSAMYLCASSFRESSPLHFGNGTRLTVT.